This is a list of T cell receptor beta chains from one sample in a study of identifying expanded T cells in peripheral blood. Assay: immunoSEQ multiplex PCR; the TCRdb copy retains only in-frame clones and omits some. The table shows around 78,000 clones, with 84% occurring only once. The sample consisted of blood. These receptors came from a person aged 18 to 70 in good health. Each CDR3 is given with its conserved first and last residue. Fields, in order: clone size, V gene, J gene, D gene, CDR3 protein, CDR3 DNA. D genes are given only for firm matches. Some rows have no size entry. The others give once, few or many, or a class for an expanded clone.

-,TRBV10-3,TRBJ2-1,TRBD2,CAISESGSRDEQFF,TGTGCCATCAGTGAGAGCGGGAGTCGGGATGAGCAGTTCTTC
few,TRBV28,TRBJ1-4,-,CASTQQGIDRSEKLFF,TGTGCCAGCACCCAACAGGGAATTGATCGGAGTGAAAAACTGTTTTTT
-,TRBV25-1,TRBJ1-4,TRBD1,CASSDTGGLGEKLFF,TGTGCCAGCAGTGATACAGGGGGTCTAGGGGAAAAACTGTTTTTT
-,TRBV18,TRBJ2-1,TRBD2,CASSPPGPSGRNEQFF,TGTGCCAGCTCACCACCAGGGCCTAGCGGGAGGAATGAGCAGTTCTTC
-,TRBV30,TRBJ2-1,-,CAWTGGSVVGEQFF,TGTGCCTGGACGGGTGGGTCGGTAGTCGGTGAGCAGTTCTTC
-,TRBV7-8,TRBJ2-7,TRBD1,CASRWDRYNEQYF,TGTGCCAGTAGGTGGGACAGGTATAACGAGCAGTACTTC
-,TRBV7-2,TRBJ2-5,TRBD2,CASSVTGLATETQYF,TGTGCCAGCAGCGTGACGGGACTAGCGACCGAGACCCAGTACTTC
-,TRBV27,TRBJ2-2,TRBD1,CASSYGQGLNTGELFF,TGTGCCAGCAGTTACGGACAGGGCCTTAACACCGGGGAGCTGTTTTTT
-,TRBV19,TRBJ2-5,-,CASSIALGETQYF,TGTGCCAGTAGTATAGCCCTGGGAGAGACCCAGTACTTC
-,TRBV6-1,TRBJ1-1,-,CASNPDSSEAFF,TGTGCCAGCAACCCGGACAGTTCGGAAGCTTTCTTT
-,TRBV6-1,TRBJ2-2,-,CASSEASPLTGELFF,TGTGCCAGCAGTGAAGCAAGTCCCCTTACCGGGGAGCTGTTTTTT
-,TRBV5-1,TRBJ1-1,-,CASSLEQMNTEAFF,TGCGCCAGCAGCTTGGAGCAGATGAACACTGAAGCTTTCTTT
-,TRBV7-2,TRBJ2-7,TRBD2,CASRVGLAGAEQYF,TGTGCCAGCAGGGTTGGACTAGCGGGAGCCGAGCAGTACTTC
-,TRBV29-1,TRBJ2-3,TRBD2,CSVEGGAGGTDTQYF,TGCAGCGTTGAGGGAGGGGCGGGAGGTACAGATACGCAGTATTTT
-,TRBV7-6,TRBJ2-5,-,CASSRAGQTQYF,TGTGCCAGCAGCCGCGCCGGGCAGACCCAGTACTTC
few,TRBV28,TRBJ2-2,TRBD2,CASSLSPGLAGGPDTGELFF,TGTGCCAGCAGTTTATCCCCGGGACTAGCGGGAGGGCCCGACACCGGGGAGCTGTTTTTT
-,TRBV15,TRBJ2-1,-,CATSRDRDKSYNEQFF,TGTGCCACCAGCAGAGATAGAGACAAGTCCTACAATGAGCAGTTCTTC
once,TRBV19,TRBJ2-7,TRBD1,CASSQSLGQGEYF,TGTGCCAGTAGTCAGTCTCTCGGACAGGGGGAGTACTTC
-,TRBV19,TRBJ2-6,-,CASSLKQSAFGANVLTF,TGTGCCAGTAGCCTGAAGCAGTCGGCCTTTGGGGCCAACGTCCTGACTTTC
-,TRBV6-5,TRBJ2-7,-,CASSYGGSIHEQYF,TGTGCCAGCAGTTACGGGGGGTCGATCCACGAGCAGTACTTC
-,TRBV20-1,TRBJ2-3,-,CNGENTDTQYF,TGCAATGGGGAAAACACAGATACGCAGTATTTT
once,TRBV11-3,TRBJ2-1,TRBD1,CASSPGTGGLEQFF,TGTGCCAGCAGCCCCGGGACAGGGGGTCTAGAGCAGTTCTTC
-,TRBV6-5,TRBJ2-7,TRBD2,CASRPRTSGRYEQYF,TGTGCCAGCAGACCTAGGACTAGCGGGAGATACGAGCAGTACTTC
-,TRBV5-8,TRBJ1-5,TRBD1,CASSFRGLGNQPQHF,TGTGCCAGCAGCTTCAGGGGGCTGGGCAATCAGCCCCAGCATTTT
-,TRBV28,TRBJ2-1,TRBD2,CASTPAAGGPHEQFF,TGTGCCAGCACCCCGGCCGCGGGAGGGCCCCATGAGCAGTTCTTC
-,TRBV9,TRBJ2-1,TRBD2,CASSVTSGSYNEQFF,TGTGCCAGCAGCGTTACTAGCGGGAGTTACAATGAGCAGTTCTTC
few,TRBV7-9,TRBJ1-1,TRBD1,CASSLVTGMNTEAFF,TGTGCCAGCAGCCTAGTGACAGGGATGAACACTGAAGCTTTCTTT
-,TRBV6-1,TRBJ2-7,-,CASIIPGSSYEQYF,TGTGCCAGCATTATACCGGGAAGCTCCTACGAGCAGTACTTC
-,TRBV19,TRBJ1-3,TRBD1,CASRATGAGNTIYF,TGTGCCAGTAGGGCGACAGGGGCCGGAAACACCATATATTTT
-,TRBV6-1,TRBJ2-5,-,CASSEAPGAVETQYF,TGTGCCAGCAGTGAAGCGCCCGGAGCGGTTGAGACCCAGTACTTC
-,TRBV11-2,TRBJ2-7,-,CASSTHRVLYEQYF,TGTGCCAGCAGCACCCACAGGGTACTCTACGAGCAGTACTTC
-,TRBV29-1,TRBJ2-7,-,CSVEGSDGGLEQYF,TGCAGCGTTGAGGGTTCCGATGGGGGCCTCGAGCAGTACTTC
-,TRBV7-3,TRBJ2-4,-,CASSFAGGDIQYF,TGTGCCAGCAGCTTCGCAGGGGGGGACATTCAGTACTTC
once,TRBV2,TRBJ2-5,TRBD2,CASSDGGGRGRKTQYF,TGTGCCAGCAGTGACGGCGGCGGGAGGGGAAGAAAGACCCAGTACTTC
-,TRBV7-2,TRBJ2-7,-,CASSSDPQSRGVSYEQYF,TGTGCCAGCAGCTCCGACCCTCAGTCGAGGGGGGTCTCCTACGAGCAGTACTTC
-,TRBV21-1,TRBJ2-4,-,CASSKRGPGAPNIQYF,TGTGCCAGCAGCAAAAGGGGGCCGGGGGCGCCGAACATTCAGTACTTC
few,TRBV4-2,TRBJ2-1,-,CASSQDGLGGNEQFF,TGTGCCAGCAGCCAAGACGGTCTAGGGGGAAATGAGCAGTTCTTC
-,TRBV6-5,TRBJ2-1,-,CASSNLGRTNEQFF,TGTGCCAGCAGCAACCTAGGGCGCACGAATGAGCAGTTCTTC
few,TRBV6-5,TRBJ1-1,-,CASSSTATEAFF,TGTGCCAGCAGTTCGACCGCGACTGAAGCTTTCTTT
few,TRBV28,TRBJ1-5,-,CASSLGGWGNQPQHF,TGTGCCAGCAGTTTAGGGGGTTGGGGCAATCAGCCCCAGCATTTT
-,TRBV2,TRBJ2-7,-,CASSSGLDSYEQYF,TGTGCCAGCAGCTCGGGACTGGACTCCTACGAGCAGTACTTC
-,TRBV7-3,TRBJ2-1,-,CASSNAPSQFDEQFF,TGTGCCAGCAGCAACGCACCGAGCCAGTTCGATGAGCAGTTCTTC
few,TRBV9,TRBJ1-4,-,CASSDESSEKLFF,TGTGCCAGCAGCGATGAGTCATCCGAAAAACTGTTTTTT
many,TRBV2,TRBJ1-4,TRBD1,CASSEQGASDEKLFF,TGTGCCAGCAGTGAACAGGGGGCGTCGGATGAAAAACTGTTTTTT
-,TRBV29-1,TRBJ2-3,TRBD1,CSVEDPFGTVPDTQYF,TGCAGCGTTGAAGATCCGTTCGGGACAGTCCCAGATACGCAGTATTTT
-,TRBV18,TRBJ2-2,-,CASSLQGNTGELFF,TGTGCCAGCTCACTACAGGGCAACACCGGGGAGCTGTTTTTT